The 28 T cell receptor beta chains below were found in one sample sequenced in a study of monozygotic twins with inflammatory bowel disease. Each CDR3 protein gets one entry in TCRdb, which reprocessed the 5' RACE reads and gives no DNA. Its clone listing holds 80,000 or so distinct CDR3 sequences. The material sequenced was blood. These receptors all stem from a human donor with ulcerative colitis or Crohn's disease, or a healthy co-twin of an affected twin (not recorded which).

V usage is TRBV5-1 and J usage is TRBJ2-5; absent DNA, TCRdb's TRBD1 call cannot be checked. CDR3 length equals 16 residues. Looked up from germline, CDR1 is SGHRS and CDR2 is YFSETQ. This CDR3 reads CASSPTGTGFRETQYF. Full variable domain (remainder filled in from reference TRBV5-1 and TRBJ2-5): KAGVTQTPRYLIKTRGQQVTLSCSPISGHRSVSWYQQTPGQGLQFLFEYFSETQRNKGNFPGRFSGRQFSNSRSEMNVSTLELGDSALYLCASSPTGTGFRETQYFGPGTRLLVL.

The V gene is TRBV6-5, the J gene TRBJ2-5; TCRdb reports TRBD2, a call that lacks DNA to check it against. The germline V gene has CDR1 MNHEY and CDR2 SVGAGI. This CDR3 comprises 15 residues. The CDR3 loop reads CASSFVSGVGETQYF.

The chain couples TRBV15 to TRBJ2-2; the TRBD1 assignment by TCRdb is unverifiable without DNA. The germline gives CDR1 LNHNV, CDR2 YYDKDF (reference sequence). The CDR3 runs to 17 residues. This CDR3 is CATSSTSRDRNTGELFF.

This chain uses TRBV10-3 with TRBJ2-5; TCRdb returns TRBD1, unconfirmable since there is no DNA. This CDR3 region has 15 residues. Per the germline V gene, CDR1 is ENHRY and CDR2 is SYGVKD. The CDR3 is CATYGTRDKKETQYF.

The J gene is TRBJ2-1, the V gene TRBV6-1. CDR3 length equals 15 residues. Germline CDR1 reads MNHNS; CDR2 reads SASEGT. Here the CDR3 reads CASRRYRGSDNEQFF.

The gene calls are TRBV19 and TRBJ1-6. CDR3 length equals 16 residues. Germline V lookup: CDR1 LNHDA, CDR2 SQIVND (reference sequence). CDR3 sequence: CASSMRGSSYNSPLHF.

V usage is TRBV5-1 and J usage is TRBJ2-1; with no DNA, the TCRdb D assignment of TRBD2 cannot be verified. CDR3 length equals 16 residues. The germline gives CDR1 SGHRS, CDR2 YFSETQ. The CDR3 spells CASSYGLTSSYNEQFF. Full variable domain (rest looked up from reference TRBV5-1 and TRBJ2-1): KAGVTQTPRYLIKTRGQQVTLSCSPISGHRSVSWYQQTPGQGLQFLFEYFSETQRNKGNFPGRFSGRQFSNSRSEMNVSTLELGDSALYLCASSYGLTSSYNEQFFGPGTRLTVL.

This chain joins TRBV15 and TRBJ1-5; TCRdb's D call of TRBD1 is untestable without DNA. The CDR3 runs to 14 residues. CDR1 is LNHNV, CDR2 YYDKDF, per germline (reference sequence). The CDR3 reads CATSRESQDQPQHF.

The chain carries TRBV5-4 and TRBJ1-1. This CDR3 spans 13 amino acids. Germline V lookup: CDR1 SGHNT, CDR2 YYREEE (reference sequence). CDR3: CASSLGRDTEAFF.

The chain links TRBV4-1 to TRBJ1-5; the D call of TRBD1 rests on TCRdb alone, since no DNA is present to check it. The CDR3 is 17 amino acids. Germline lookup yields CDR1 MGHRA and CDR2 YSYEKL. The CDR3 protein is CASSLKNPGQGIEPQHF.

The genes are TRBV5-1 and TRBJ1-2; lacking DNA, the TRBD1 call made by TCRdb goes unchecked. The CDR3 covers 16 residues. Germline V lookup: CDR1 SGHRS, CDR2 YFSETQ. The CDR3 loop reads CASSLASGTGASGYTF.

This chain joins TRBV12-3 or TRBV12-4 and TRBJ2-3; with no DNA, the TCRdb D assignment of TRBD1 cannot be verified. This CDR3 comprises 12 residues. The chain's CDR3 is CASTLDGDTQYF.

The CDR3 region is CATSATSGGEDTQYF. The chain carries TRBV24-1 and TRBJ2-3; TCRdb's D gene call, TRBD2, goes unchecked for lack of DNA. Looked up from germline, CDR1 is KGHDR and CDR2 is SFDVKD. CDR3 size: 15 residues.

The J gene is TRBJ2-7, the V gene TRBV12-3 or TRBV12-4. This CDR3 spans 12 amino acids. The CDR3 spells CASRAATYEQYF.

The CDR3 is CASSSPPYEQYF. The V call is TRBV7-9, the J call TRBJ2-7. Germline V gene data show CDR1 as SEHNR and CDR2 as FQNEAQ (reference sequence). The CDR3 totals 12 residues.

V and J are TRBV20-1 and TRBJ2-5. The CDR3 totals 16 residues. Germline CDR1 reads DFQATT; CDR2 reads SNEGSKA (reference sequence). CDR3 amino acids: CSARVLLAGDQETQYF.

The chain combines TRBV20-1 with TRBJ2-7; TCRdb returns TRBD2, unconfirmable since there is no DNA. Germline CDR1 is DFQATT and CDR2 is SNEGSKA (reference sequence). This CDR3 is built from 15 residues. The CDR3 loop reads CSAGDYDSYLYEQYF.

The chain carries TRBV20-1 and TRBJ1-1; the TRBD1 assignment by TCRdb is unverifiable without DNA. This CDR3 has 13 amino acids. Germline assignment: CDR1 DFQATT and CDR2 SNEGSKA (reference sequence). This CDR3 reads CSARGVRKTEAFF.

The gene calls are TRBV5-1 and TRBJ1-5. Germline lookup yields CDR1 SGHRS and CDR2 YFSETQ. The CDR3 runs to 16 residues. The CDR3 reads CASSSSPRGSNQPQHF.

The chain couples TRBV3-1 to TRBJ2-7; TCRdb outputs TRBD1, but without DNA this stays unchecked. Germline CDR1 reads LGHDT; CDR2 reads YNNKEL (reference sequence). The CDR3 covers 15 residues. The CDR3 loop is CASSRPAGATYEQYF.

This chain uses TRBV24-1 with TRBJ1-1; TCRdb's assignment of TRBD1 cannot be checked, as there is no DNA. Germline V CDR1 and CDR2: KGHDR, SFDVKD. CDR3 length: 15 residues. The CDR3 reads CATSVQGQGKIEAFF.

The chain links TRBV5-5 to TRBJ1-4. The CDR3 contains 14 residues. Germline CDR1 SGHKS, CDR2 YYEKEE (reference sequence). The chain's CDR3 is CASSLGTTNEKLFF.

The chain uses TRBV7-9 and TRBJ2-7; TCRdb names TRBD1, which stays unverified in the absence of DNA. Germline CDR1 reads SEHNR; CDR2 reads FQNEAQ (reference sequence). The CDR3 sequence is 17 residues long. The CDR3 reads CASSSRSVSGDPYEQYF.

This rearrangement joins TRBV18 to TRBJ1-3. Germline V gene lookup returns CDR1 KGHSH and CDR2 LQKENI. The CDR3 covers 16 residues. This chain's CDR3 is CASSAIRGISGNTIYF.

This chain links TRBV11-2 with TRBJ2-4; TCRdb's assignment of TRBD1 cannot be checked, as there is no DNA. CDR3 length: 16 amino acids. Per the germline V gene, CDR1 is SGHAT and CDR2 is FQNNGV. Here the CDR3 reads CASSHGGARAKNIQYF. Full variable domain (missing parts from reference TRBV11-2 and TRBJ2-4): EAGVAQSPRYKIIEKRQSVAFWCNPISGHATLYWYQQILGQGPKLLIQFQNNGVVDDSQLPKDRFSAERLKGVDSTLKIQPAKLEDSAVYLCASSHGGARAKNIQYFGAGTRLSVL.

The chain recombines TRBV5-4 with TRBJ1-1. CDR1 and CDR2 from the germline V gene are SGHNT and YYREEE (reference sequence). This CDR3 region has 12 residues. CDR3 in amino acids: CVSSTIVGQAFF.

V is TRBV6-5 and J is TRBJ1-5; the D call from TCRdb, TRBD1, cannot be confirmed without DNA. This CDR3 contains 14 residues. CDR1 and CDR2 from the germline V gene are MNHEY and SVGAGI. The CDR3 spells CASSFSGVNQPQHF.

V usage is TRBV7-2 and J usage is TRBJ2-7; checking the TCRdb D call of TRBD1 is not possible without DNA. The CDR3 consists of 13 residues. Germline V gives CDR1 SGHTA, CDR2 FQGNSA. The CDR3 sequence: CASSLGTQYEQYF.